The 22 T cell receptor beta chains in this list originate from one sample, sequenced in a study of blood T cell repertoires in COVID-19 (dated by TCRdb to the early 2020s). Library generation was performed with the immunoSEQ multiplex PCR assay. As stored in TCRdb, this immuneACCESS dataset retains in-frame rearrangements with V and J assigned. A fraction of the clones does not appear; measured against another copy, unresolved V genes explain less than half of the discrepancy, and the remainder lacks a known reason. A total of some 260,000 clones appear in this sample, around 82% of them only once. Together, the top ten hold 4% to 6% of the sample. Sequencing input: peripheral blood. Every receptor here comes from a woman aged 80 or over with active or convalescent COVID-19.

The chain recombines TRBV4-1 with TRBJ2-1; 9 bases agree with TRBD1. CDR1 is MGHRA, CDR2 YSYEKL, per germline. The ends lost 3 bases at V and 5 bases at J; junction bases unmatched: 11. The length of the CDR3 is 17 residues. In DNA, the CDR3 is TGCGCCAGCAGCCAGGATCAGACAGGGGGTCCCCACAATGAGCAGTTCTTC. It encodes CASSQDQTGGPHNEQFF.

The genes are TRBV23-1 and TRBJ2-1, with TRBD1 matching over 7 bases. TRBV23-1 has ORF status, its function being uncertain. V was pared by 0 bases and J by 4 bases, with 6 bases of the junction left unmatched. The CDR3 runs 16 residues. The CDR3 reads CASSQSGTANYNEQFF. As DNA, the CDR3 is TGCGCCAGCAGTCAATCCGGGACAGCTAATTACAATGAGCAGTTCTTC.

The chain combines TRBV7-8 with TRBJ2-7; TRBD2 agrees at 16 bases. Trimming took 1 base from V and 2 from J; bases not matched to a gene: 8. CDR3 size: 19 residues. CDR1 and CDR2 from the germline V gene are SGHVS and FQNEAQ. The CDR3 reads CASSLGYPGLAGGPYEQYF. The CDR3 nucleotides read TGTGCCAGCAGCTTAGGGTATCCGGGACTAGCGGGAGGGCCCTACGAGCAGTACTTC. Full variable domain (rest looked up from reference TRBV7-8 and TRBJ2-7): GAGVSQSPRYKVAKRGQDVALRCDPISGHVSLFWYQQALGQGPEFLTYFQNEAQLDKSGLPSDRFFAERPEGSVSTLKIQRTQQEDSAVYLCASSLGYPGLAGGPYEQYFGPGTRLTVT.

CDR3 amino acids: CASSLVTETQYF. The CDR3, as DNA: TGTGCCAGTAGTCTAGTTACGGAGACCCAGTACTTC. The chain has TRBV2 and TRBJ2-5, with unresolved D. Germline-derived CDR1 and CDR2 are SNHLY and FYNNEI. V was clipped by 9 bases and J by 5 bases, with 13 bases between them. CDR3 length equals 12 residues.

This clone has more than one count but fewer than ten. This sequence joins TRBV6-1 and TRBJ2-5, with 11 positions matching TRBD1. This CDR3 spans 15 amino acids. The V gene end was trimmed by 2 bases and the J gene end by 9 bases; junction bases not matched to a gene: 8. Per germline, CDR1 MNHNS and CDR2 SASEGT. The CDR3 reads CASSERDRGYGAQYF. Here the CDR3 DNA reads TGTGCCAGCAGTGAAAGGGACAGGGGGTACGGAGCCCAGTACTTC.

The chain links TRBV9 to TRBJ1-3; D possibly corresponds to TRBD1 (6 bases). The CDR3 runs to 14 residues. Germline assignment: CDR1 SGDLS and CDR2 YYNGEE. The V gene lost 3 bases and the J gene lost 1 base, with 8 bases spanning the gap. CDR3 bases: TGTGCCAGCAGCGCTGACAGGTCTGGAAACACCATATATTTT. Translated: CASSADRSGNTIYF.

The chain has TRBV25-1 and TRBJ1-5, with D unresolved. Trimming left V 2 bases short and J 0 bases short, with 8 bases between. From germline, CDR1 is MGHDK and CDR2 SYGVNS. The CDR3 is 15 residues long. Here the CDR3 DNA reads TGTGCCAGCAGTGAAGCCGGAGATAGCAATCAGCCCCAGCATTTT. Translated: CASSEAGDSNQPQHF.

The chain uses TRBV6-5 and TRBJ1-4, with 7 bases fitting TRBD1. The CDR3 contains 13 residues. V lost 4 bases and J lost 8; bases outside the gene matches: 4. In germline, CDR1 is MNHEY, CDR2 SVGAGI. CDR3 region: CASSSWDREKLFF. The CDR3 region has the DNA TGTGCCAGCAGTTCCTGGGACAGAGAAAAACTGTTTTTT.

This CDR3 reads CASSPQGGDNEKLFF. The DNA of the CDR3 is TGCGCCAGCAGCCCACAGGGAGGGGACAACGAAAAACTGTTTTTT. The J gene is TRBJ1-4, the V gene TRBV5-1, with D perhaps matching TRBD1 (6 bases). V was pared by 4 bases and J by 8 bases, with 18 bases between. The germline CDR1 and CDR2 sequences are SGHRS and YFSETQ. The CDR3 is 15 amino acids.

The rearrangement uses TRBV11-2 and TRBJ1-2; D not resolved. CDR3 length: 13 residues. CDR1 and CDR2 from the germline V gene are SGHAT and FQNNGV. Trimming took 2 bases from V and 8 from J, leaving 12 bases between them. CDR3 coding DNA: TGTGCCAGCAGCTTATCCGGGTTTGGGGGCTACACCTTC. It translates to CASSLSGFGGYTF.

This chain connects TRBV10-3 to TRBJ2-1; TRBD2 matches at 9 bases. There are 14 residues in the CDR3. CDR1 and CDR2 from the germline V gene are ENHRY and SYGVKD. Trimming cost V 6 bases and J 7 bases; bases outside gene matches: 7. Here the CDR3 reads CAIRPSGAGNEQFF. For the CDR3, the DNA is TGTGCCATCAGGCCTAGCGGGGCTGGAAATGAGCAGTTCTTC.

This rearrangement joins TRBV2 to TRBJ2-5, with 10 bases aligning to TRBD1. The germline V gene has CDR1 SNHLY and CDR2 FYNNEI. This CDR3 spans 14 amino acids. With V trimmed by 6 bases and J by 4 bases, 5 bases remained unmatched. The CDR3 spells CASREGQGRETQYF. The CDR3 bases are TGTGCCAGCAGGGAGGGACAGGGGCGAGAGACCCAGTACTTC.

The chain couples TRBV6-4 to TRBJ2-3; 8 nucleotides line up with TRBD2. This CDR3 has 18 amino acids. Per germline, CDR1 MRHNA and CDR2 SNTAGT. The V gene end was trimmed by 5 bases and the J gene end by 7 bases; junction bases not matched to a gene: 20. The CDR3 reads CASSRQSSVRGAPNTQYF. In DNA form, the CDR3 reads TGTGCCAGCAGTCGCCAAAGTTCGGTGCGGGGGGCCCCTAATACGCAGTATTTT.

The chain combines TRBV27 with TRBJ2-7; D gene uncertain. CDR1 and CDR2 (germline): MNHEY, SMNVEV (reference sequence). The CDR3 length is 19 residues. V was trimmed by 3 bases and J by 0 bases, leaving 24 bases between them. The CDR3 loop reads CASSFLELRVGPSSYEQYF. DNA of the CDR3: TGTGCCAGCAGTTTTTTGGAACTACGTGTCGGCCCCAGCTCCTACGAGCAGTACTTC.

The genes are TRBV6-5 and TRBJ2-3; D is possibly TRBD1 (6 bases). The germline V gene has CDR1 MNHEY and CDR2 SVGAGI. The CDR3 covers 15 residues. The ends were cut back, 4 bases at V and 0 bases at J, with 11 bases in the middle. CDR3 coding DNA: TGTGCCAGCAGTTTGGACAGTGCTAGCACAGATACGCAGTATTTT. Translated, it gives CASSLDSASTDTQYF.

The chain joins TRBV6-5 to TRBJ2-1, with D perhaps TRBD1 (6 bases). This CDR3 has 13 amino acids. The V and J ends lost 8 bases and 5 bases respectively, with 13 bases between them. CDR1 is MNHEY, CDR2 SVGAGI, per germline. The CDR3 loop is CASPGTFHNEQFF. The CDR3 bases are TGTGCCAGCCCGGGGACATTTCACAATGAGCAGTTCTTC.

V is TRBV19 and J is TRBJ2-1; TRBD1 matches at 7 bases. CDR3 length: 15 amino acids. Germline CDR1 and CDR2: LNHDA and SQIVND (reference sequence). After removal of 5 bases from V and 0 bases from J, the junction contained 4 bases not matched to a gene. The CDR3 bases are TGTGCCAGTAGTGAAACAGGGGACTCCTACAATGAGCAGTTCTTC. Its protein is CASSETGDSYNEQFF.

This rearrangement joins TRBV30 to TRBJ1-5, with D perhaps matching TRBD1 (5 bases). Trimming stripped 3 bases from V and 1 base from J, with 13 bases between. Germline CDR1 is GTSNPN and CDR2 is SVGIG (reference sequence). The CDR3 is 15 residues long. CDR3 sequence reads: CAWRQTGLSNQPQHF. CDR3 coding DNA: TGTGCCTGGAGACAAACAGGTTTGAGCAATCAGCCCCAGCATTTT.

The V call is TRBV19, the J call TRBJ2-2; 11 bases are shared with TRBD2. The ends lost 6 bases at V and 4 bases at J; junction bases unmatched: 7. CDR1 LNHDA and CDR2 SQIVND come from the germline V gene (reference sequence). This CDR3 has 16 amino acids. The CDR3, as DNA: TGTGCCAGTAGAAAGATAGCGGGGGGGCCCACCGGGGAGCTGTTTTTT. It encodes CASRKIAGGPTGELFF.

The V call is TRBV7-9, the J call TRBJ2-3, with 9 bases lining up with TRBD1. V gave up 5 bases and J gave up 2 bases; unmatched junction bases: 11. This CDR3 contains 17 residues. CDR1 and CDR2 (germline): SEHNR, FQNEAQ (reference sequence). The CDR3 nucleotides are TGTGCCAGCAGCGCCGTACAGGGGGCTATTTTCACAGATACGCAGTATTTT. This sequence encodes CASSAVQGAIFTDTQYF.

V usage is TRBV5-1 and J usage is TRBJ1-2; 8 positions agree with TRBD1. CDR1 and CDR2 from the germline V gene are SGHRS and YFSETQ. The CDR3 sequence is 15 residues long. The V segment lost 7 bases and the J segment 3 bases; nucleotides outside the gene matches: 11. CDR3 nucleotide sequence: TGCGCCAGCTATCAGGGGGCCAATAACGACTATGGCTACACCTTC. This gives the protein CASYQGANNDYGYTF.

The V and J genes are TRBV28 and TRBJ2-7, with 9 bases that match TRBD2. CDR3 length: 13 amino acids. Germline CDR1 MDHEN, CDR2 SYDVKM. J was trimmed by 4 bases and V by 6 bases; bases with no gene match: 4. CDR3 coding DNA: TGTGCCAGCAGGGTTAGCGGGAGTTACGAGCAGTACTTC. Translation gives CASRVSGSYEQYF.